Below are 10 T cell receptor beta chains sequenced from a single sample in a study of blood T cell repertoires in COVID-19. Profiling relied on immunoSEQ multiplex PCR, and the TCRdb table lists in-frame clones only, not all of them. The sample includes about 280,000 clones, roughly 80% of them seen just once. Sequencing was carried out using PBMCs or T cells enriched from blood (not recorded which). The receptors originated from a man aged 40-55 years who had been exposed to COVID-19.

The chain is built from TRBV5-4 and TRBJ2-7; no clear D. V lost 4 bases and J 0 bases, leaving 8 bases between the germline ends. From germline, CDR1 is SGHNT and CDR2 YYREEE (reference sequence). CDR3 size: 13 residues. The CDR3 DNA reads TGTGCCAGCAGCCCCCCGAGCTCCTACGAGCAGTACTTC. Translation gives CASSPPSSYEQYF.

This chain uses TRBV10-1 with TRBJ1-1; tentative D call: TRBD1 (5 bases). V lost 3 bases to trimming and J lost 1 base, with 12 bases between them. Germline CDR1 is WNHNN and CDR2 is SYGVQD (reference sequence). The CDR3 loop spans 15 amino acids. The CDR3: CASSDGGAENTEAFF. Here the CDR3 DNA reads TGCGCCAGCAGTGACGGCGGGGCGGAGAACACTGAAGCTTTCTTT.

This clone appeared a few times. J is TRBJ2-7 and V is TRBV5-1, with 8 bases fitting TRBD1. CDR1 and CDR2 from the germline V gene are SGHRS and YFSETQ. The CDR3 is made up of 14 amino acids. V lost 2 bases to trimming and J lost 4 bases; unmatched junction nucleotides: 5. CDR3 in amino acids: CASSLDRGFYEQYF. The CDR3 nucleotides are TGCGCCAGCAGCTTAGACAGGGGCTTTTACGAGCAGTACTTC.

This clone was observed a single time. The genes are TRBV28 and TRBJ1-3; the D is unclear. CDR3 length: 14 amino acids. Germline CDR1 and CDR2: MDHEN and SYDVKM. V was shortened by 7 bases and J by 8 bases, with 18 bases between the two germline ends. The CDR3 DNA reads TGTGCCAGCACCCCCGCGGCGGGGAGTGACACCATATATTTT. Protein: CASTPAAGSDTIYF.

The V and J genes are TRBV2 and TRBJ2-7; 9 positions match TRBD2. The CDR3 covers 14 residues. Trimming took 3 bases from V and 7 from J; bases not matched to a gene: 7. CDR1 and CDR2 from the germline V gene are SNHLY and FYNNEI. The CDR3 nucleotides read TGTGCCAGCAGTGAGGCGGGAGGGCCTGGGGAGCAGTACTTC. Amino acid sequence: CASSEAGGPGEQYF.

The chain has TRBV7-2 and TRBJ2-5; D is uncertain. Germline V gives CDR1 SGHTA, CDR2 FQGNSA. Trimming stripped 1 base from V and 4 bases from J, with 10 bases between. CDR3 length equals 14 residues. The CDR3 DNA sequence: TGTGCCAGCAGCTTAGGTCAGATGCCAGAGACCCAGTACTTC. Translation: CASSLGQMPETQYF.

This clone was counted once. The chain is built from TRBV5-1 and TRBJ2-1, with TRBD2 matching 7 bases. Germline assignment: CDR1 SGHRS and CDR2 YFSETQ. The CDR3 spans 14 residues. The J segment lost 7 bases and the V segment lost 0 bases, leaving 4 bases of the junction unmatched. The CDR3 spells CASSLGARENEQFF. As DNA, the CDR3 is TGCGCCAGCAGCTTGGGAGCGCGGGAGAATGAGCAGTTCTTC. The whole variable domain, filled in from reference TRBV5-1 and TRBJ2-1, reads KAGVTQTPRYLIKTRGQQVTLSCSPISGHRSVSWYQQTPGQGLQFLFEYFSETQRNKGNFPGRFSGRQFSNSRSEMNVSTLELGDSALYLCASSLGARENEQFFGPGTRLTVL.

The chain is built from TRBV19 and TRBJ1-5; TRBD1 might be the D (5 bases). Germline lookup yields CDR1 LNHDA and CDR2 SQIVND (reference sequence). This CDR3 is 13 amino acids long. V lost 6 bases, J lost 5 bases, and 11 bases lay in between. The CDR3 protein is CASRGDRYQPQHF. Written as DNA, the CDR3 is TGTGCCAGTAGGGGTGACAGATATCAGCCCCAGCATTTT.

The chain recombines TRBV29-1 with TRBJ2-3, with 11 bases matching TRBD2. This CDR3 spans 15 amino acids. Trimming at V came to 8 bases and at J to 5 bases, leaving 12 bases not matched to a gene. Germline loops: CDR1 SQVTM, CDR2 ANQGSEA. CDR3 in amino acids: CSPTGTSGGKDTQYF. The CDR3 DNA sequence: TGCAGCCCTACCGGGACTAGCGGCGGGAAAGATACGCAGTATTTT.

V is TRBV7-2 and J is TRBJ1-3, with TRBD1 identical over 7 bases. Germline values: CDR1 SGHTA, CDR2 FQGNSA. The CDR3 is 16 amino acids. Germline trimming cut 3 bases from V and 3 bases from J; bases unmatched to any gene: 8. In DNA form, the CDR3 reads TGTGCCAGCAGCTTTGGCGGACAGGCTGGTGGAAACACCATATATTTT. As protein: CASSFGGQAGGNTIYF.